This T cell receptor (beta chain) is drawn from a study of cytomegalovirus exposure and HLA in healthy donors. Study information: Most donors, just over 80% of more than 300 genotyped, fell in the Caucasian-associated ancestry cluster.

CDR3 length equals 17 residues. V shed 5 bases, J shed 9 bases, and the junction held 15 bases outside the gene matches. Germline loops: CDR1 SGHTA, CDR2 FQGNSA. Concerning this clone: The target antigen is unknown.

Primers included in the PCR were 60 Vbeta and 13 Jbeta primers. Assay: immunoSEQ multiplex PCR; the TCRdb copy retains only in-frame clones and omits some. The top ten clones hold 4.5% to 7% of a sample with around 200,000 clones, about four fifths of them seen once. Study-wide results and caveats: In all likelihood, a cluster of highly shared sequence variants was a sequencing artifact. By a later analysis, the bulk of CMV-associated TCR beta chains appeared HLA-restricted.

J is TRBJ2-1 and V is TRBV7-2; 11 bases are shared with TRBD2. What was sequenced was PBMCs. This receptor was taken from a man aged 40-55 years in good health and CMV-seropositive. Here the CDR3 reads CASSHLGVAGGPGEQFF. The DNA for the CDR3 is TGTGCCAGCAGCCACCTCGGGGTAGCGGGAGGGCCCGGTGAGCAGTTCTTC.